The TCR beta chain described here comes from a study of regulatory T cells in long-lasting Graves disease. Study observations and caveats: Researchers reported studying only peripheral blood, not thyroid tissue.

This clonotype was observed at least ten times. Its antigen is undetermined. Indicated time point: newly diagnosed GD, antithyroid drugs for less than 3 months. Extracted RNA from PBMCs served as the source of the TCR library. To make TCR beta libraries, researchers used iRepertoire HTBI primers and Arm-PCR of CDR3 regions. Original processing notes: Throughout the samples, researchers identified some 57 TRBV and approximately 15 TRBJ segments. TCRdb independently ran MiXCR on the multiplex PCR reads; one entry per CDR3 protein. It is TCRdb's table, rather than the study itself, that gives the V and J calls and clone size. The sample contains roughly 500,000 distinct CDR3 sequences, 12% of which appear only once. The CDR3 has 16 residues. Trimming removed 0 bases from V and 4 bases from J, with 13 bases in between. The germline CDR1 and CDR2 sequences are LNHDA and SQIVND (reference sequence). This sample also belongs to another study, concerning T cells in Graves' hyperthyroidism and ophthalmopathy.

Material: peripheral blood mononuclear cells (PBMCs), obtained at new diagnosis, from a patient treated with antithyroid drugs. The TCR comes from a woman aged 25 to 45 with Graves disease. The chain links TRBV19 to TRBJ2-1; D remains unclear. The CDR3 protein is CASSIDGTSPYNEQFF. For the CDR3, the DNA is TGTGCCAGTAGTATAGATGGAACGTCCCCGTACAATGAGCAGTTCTTC. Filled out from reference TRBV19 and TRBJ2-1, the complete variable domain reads DGGITQSPKYLFRKEGQNVTLSCEQNLNHDAMYWYRQDPGQGLRLIYYSQIVNDFQKGDIAEGYSVSREKKESFPLTVTSAQKNPTAFYLCASSIDGTSPYNEQFFGPGTRLTVL.